This T cell receptor beta chain was obtained from a study of blood T cells in healthy people across ages. Extracted total RNA amounted to at least 5.5 micrograms for each sample. CDR3 size: 15 residues. Combining a sample-barcoded 5' primer with a J-beta primer mix, a second PCR ran for roughly 7 to 12 cycles. TCRdb used MiXCR to reprocess the 5' RACE reads, holding one entry per CDR3 protein. Counted here are 1.5 million to 1.8 million distinct CDR3 sequences, 35% to 45% occurring once; the ten biggest clones make up under 5%. The rearrangement joins TRBV21-1 to TRBJ1-5; no check of the table's D call, TRBD1, against the DNA was made. TRBV21-1 is termed a pseudogene. The source of this sequence is a woman younger than 30 in good health. The specimen sequenced was blood. DNA of the CDR3: TGTGCCAGCAGCATAAGGGACACCTGCAATCAGCCCCAGCATTTT. Translated: CASSIRDTCNQPQHF.